This TCR beta chain is drawn from a study of T cell responses to AZD1222 COVID-19 vaccine. Here immunoSEQ multiplex PCR was the method, and the copy in TCRdb shows in-frame clones only, minus some. The sample yields more than 110,000 clones, over 80% seen once. Germline CDR1 reads SGHTA; CDR2 reads FQGNSA. This CDR3 is built from 15 residues. Between the trimmed V and J ends, which lost 2 bases and 0 bases, there was a span of 8 bases. This clonotype originated in an adult who received the AZD1222 COVID-19 vaccine. The chain combines TRBV7-2 with TRBJ2-1; D ambiguous. Sequenced here: peripheral blood, sampled 28 days after the second AZD1222 dose. The CDR3 DNA is TGTGCCAGCAGCTTAACCCCCTTCTCCTACAATGAGCAGTTCTTC. It encodes CASSLTPFSYNEQFF. Drawing the rest from reference TRBV7-2 and TRBJ2-1, the complete variable domain is GAGVSQSPSNKVTEKGKDVELRCDPISGHTALYWYRQSLGQGLEFLIYFQGNSAPDKSGLPSDRFSAERTGGSVSTLTIQRTQQEDSAVYLCASSLTPFSYNEQFFGPGTRLTVL.